These 18 T cell receptor beta chains were all obtained from the same sample, sequenced in a study of tumor-infiltrating lymphocytes in primary liver carcinoma. Unsorted whole blood yielded the blood RNA, and germline DNA was also extracted. Priming with a constant-region primer yielded TCR beta cDNA from roughly 490 ng total RNA. Library construction for TCR beta comprised three nested multiplex PCR rounds performed with slightly modified ARM-PCR. Primers for the first two PCR rounds were TRBV1-TRBV30 forward primers and a C-beta reverse primer (about 11 cycles per round). MiXCR, run by TCRdb on the multiplex PCR reads, gives a single entry per CDR3 protein. The repertoire holds 300,000 to 400,000 distinct CDR3 sequences, with about 60% as singletons. Input material: peripheral blood. These receptor sequences come from a man aged 40-49 years with primary liver carcinoma and hepatitis B virus infection.

CDR3 in DNA: TGTGCCAGCAGCTTAGTTATGGGCAAGACTAGGCATGAGCAGTTCTTC. Translated, it gives CASSLVMGKTRHEQFF. The chain is built from TRBV7-9 and TRBJ2-1; D is perhaps TRBD2 (6 bases). The germline CDR1 and CDR2 sequences are SEHNR and FQNEAQ (reference sequence). V shed 1 base and J shed 8 bases, with 18 bases lying between them. The CDR3 runs to 16 residues.

Concerning this clonotype: Given a much more abundant clone one base away, this may be a read error. This CDR3 is CAISERGRSHGYTF. The CDR3 DNA sequence: TGTGCCATCAGTGAGCGGGGACGTTCTCATGGCTACACCTTC. The rearrangement links TRBV10-3 to TRBJ1-2, with a weak D call TRBD1 (5 bases). Deletions cut 2 bases from V and 6 bases from J, with 13 bases between. The CDR3 contains 14 residues. Germline V gene lookup returns CDR1 ENHRY and CDR2 SYGVKD.

A note on this clonotype: The junction shows a germline mismatch at one end, possibly a read error. The gene calls are TRBV11-2 and TRBJ2-3, with 10 bases fitting TRBD2. CDR3 length: 15 amino acids. Per the germline V gene, CDR1 is SGHAT and CDR2 is FQNNGV. The CDR3 nucleotides are TGTGCCAGCAGCTTCTCTAGCGGGGGCACAGATACGCAGTGTTTT. It encodes CASSFSSGGTDTQCF.

V is TRBV5-4 and J is TRBJ1-2; TRBD1 aligns across 9 bases. The V and J ends lost 4 bases and 0 bases, in that order; junction bases with no gene match: 4. The germline V gene encodes CDR1 SGHNT and CDR2 YYREEE (reference sequence). CDR3 length: 15 amino acids. CDR3 DNA: TGTGCCAGCAGCCTCCGGGACAGGGCTAACTATGGCTACACCTTC. Translation: CASSLRDRANYGYTF. The full variable domain, rest sourced from reference TRBV5-4 and TRBJ1-2, is ETGVTQSPTHLIKTRGQQVTLRCSSQSGHNTVSWYQQALGQGPQFIFQYYREEENGRGNFPPRFSGLQFPNYSSELNVNALELDDSALYLCASSLRDRANYGYTFGSGTRLTVV.

Turning to this clonotype: A much larger clonotype is one base distant, so this may be a read error. The chain carries TRBV12-3 or TRBV12-4 and TRBJ2-1, with a tentative D call TRBD2 (5 bases). CDR3 length equals 14 residues. For the CDR3, the DNA is TGTGCCAGCGGTTTACTAGAATCCTACAATGAGCAGTTCTTC. Protein product: CASGLLESYNEQFF.

This chain links TRBV28 with TRBJ2-7; D call uncertain. This CDR3 is 14 amino acids long. With 2 bases removed from V and 0 bases from J, the gap between germline ends came to 8 bases. Germline V gene sequence: CDR1 MDHEN, CDR2 SYDVKM. The CDR3 protein is CASSLGWSSYEQYF. The CDR3 DNA sequence: TGTGCCAGCAGTTTAGGCTGGAGCTCCTACGAGCAGTACTTC.

About this clonotype: This could be a read error, since a much larger clone is one nucleotide away. V gene TRBV5-5 combines with J gene TRBJ1-2; D is unclear. The germline V gene has CDR1 SGHKS and CDR2 YYEKEE (reference sequence). Trimming cost V 4 bases and J 3 bases, with 16 bases left between them. This CDR3 comprises 15 residues. CDR3 DNA: TGTGCCAGCAGCATACGACATGGGTCGCACTATGGCTACACCTTC. It specifies CASSIRHGSHYGYTF. Variable domain in full (rest from reference TRBV5-5 and TRBJ1-2): DAGVTQSPTHLIKTRGQQVTLRCSPISGHKSVSWYQQVLGQGPQFIFQYYEKEERGRGNFPDRFSARQFPNYSSELNVNALLLGDSALYLCASSIRHGSHYGYTFGSGTRLTVV.

This clonotype has a single count. One end of the junction does not line up with germline, which may come from a read error. The chain recombines TRBV4-1 with TRBJ2-7; TRBD1 agrees at 8 bases. The CDR3 totals 17 residues. The germline V gene encodes CDR1 MGHRA and CDR2 YSYEKL. CDR3 protein: CASSHVTGGQGTYEQYF. The CDR3 coding sequence is TGTGCCAGCAGCCATGTTACAGGGGGACAAGGGACCTACGAGCAGTACTTC.

The V call is TRBV12-3 or TRBV12-4, the J call TRBJ2-7; TRBD1 agrees at 10 bases. The CDR3 extends over 16 amino acids. V was pared by 5 bases and J by 7 bases, with 14 bases of the junction left unmatched. Written as DNA, the CDR3 is TGTGCCAGCAGTATCTATTTAGAGGACAGGGGGTGGGAGCAGTACTTC. This translates into CASSIYLEDRGWEQYF.

Notes on this clonotype: A read error may be the cause here, since a much bigger clone is one base away. The chain combines TRBV6-1 with TRBJ1-5; no clear D gene. The CDR3 sequence is 13 residues long. V was trimmed by 4 bases and J by 2 bases, leaving 6 bases between them. Looked up from germline, CDR1 is MNHNS and CDR2 is SASEGT. CDR3 loop: CASSAVRNQPQHF. CDR3 DNA sequence: TGTGCCAGCAGTGCGGTACGCAATCAGCCCCAGCATTTT.

J is TRBJ2-1 and V is TRBV9, with TRBD2 matching over 11 bases. Germline V gene lookup returns CDR1 SGDLS and CDR2 YYNGEE. The CDR3 covers 16 residues. The V and J ends lost 6 bases and 7 bases, in that order; junction bases with no gene match: 12. The CDR3 reads CASTRIAGGSVNEQFF. In DNA, the CDR3 is TGTGCCAGCACCCGGATAGCGGGAGGGAGTGTAAATGAGCAGTTCTTC.

The chain recombines TRBV1 with TRBJ2-1; TRBD2, as called in the table, went unchecked against the DNA. TRBV1 is deemed a pseudogene. The CDR3 has 17 amino acids. The CDR3 sequence is CTNSQEGRDYPYNEQFF. As DNA, the CDR3 is TGCACCAACAGCCAAGAAGGTAGGGACTATCCCTACAATGAGCAGTTCTTC.

This sequence joins TRBV7-9 and TRBJ2-2; D is unresolved. The CDR3 has 14 residues. Trimming left V 4 bases short and J 5 bases short, with 11 bases between. Germline V gene data show CDR1 as SEHNR and CDR2 as FQNEAQ (reference sequence). The CDR3, as DNA: TGTGCCAGCAGCTGGCACGCCACGACCGGGGAGCTGTTTTTT. Its protein is CASSWHATTGELFF.

J is TRBJ2-5 and V is TRBV20-1, with TRBD2 matching 10 bases. V lost 6 bases, J lost 7 bases, and 8 bases stayed unmatched. Germline V CDR1 and CDR2: DFQATT, SNEGSKA (reference sequence). The CDR3 loop spans 13 amino acids. The CDR3 protein is CSARPSGSVTQYF. The DNA for the CDR3 is TGCAGTGCCAGACCTAGCGGGAGTGTGACCCAGTACTTC.

As concerns this clonotype: Germline and junction disagree at one end, which may indicate a read error. The genes are TRBV28 and TRBJ2-7; perhaps TRBD1 as D (6 bases). There are 12 residues in the CDR3. The V gene's germline CDR1 is MDHEN and CDR2 SYDVKM. CDR3 coding DNA: TGTGCCAGCAGTCCAAACACAGGGACCCCCCACTTC. It codes for CASSPNTGTPHF.

The chain recombines TRBV11-2 with TRBJ2-1; the match to TRBD2 covers 7 bases. V gave up 2 bases and J gave up 9 bases; unmatched junction bases: 16. This CDR3 is built from 17 residues. The germline CDR1 and CDR2 sequences are SGHAT and FQNNGV. CDR3: CASSLNLLAAHISEQFF. CDR3 bases: TGTGCCAGCAGCTTAAATCTCCTAGCGGCCCATATTAGTGAGCAGTTCTTC.

Comment on this clonotype: Being one base from a much bigger clone, this may be a read error. This chain connects TRBV12-3 or TRBV12-4 to TRBJ1-1; D not resolved. The CDR3 is 14 residues long. As DNA, the CDR3 is TGTGCCAGCACCCCCGGACGGCAGAACACTGAAACTTTCTTT. It yields the protein CASTPGRQNTETFF.

Note on this clonotype: The junction does not match germline at one end; this may be a read error. The chain joins TRBV11-2 to TRBJ2-2, with TRBD2 as a possible D gene (6 bases). CDR3 length equals 15 residues. Per germline, CDR1 SGHAT and CDR2 FQNNGV. The CDR3 reads CASGPRDLNTGELFF. The CDR3, as DNA: TGTGCCAGCGGCCCCCGGGACTTAAACACAGGGGAGCTGTTTTTT.